This T cell receptor beta chain derives from a study of T cell responses to AZD1222 COVID-19 vaccine. Study findings and constraints: CD4 TCRs covered the whole spike, strongest at regions 160-218 and 743-854. Possibly, clonal diversity was underestimated; donors were largely white British and included more females.

TCRdb keeps only in-frame clones here, not all; method: immunoSEQ multiplex PCR. The sample carries some 120,000 clones, roughly nine tenths recorded once. Remarks on this clone: Its antigen is not known.

Trimming took 2 bases from V and 6 from J; bases not matched to a gene: 8. The CDR3 consists of 16 residues. The chain uses TRBV6-7 and TRBJ2-2; 8 bases agree with TRBD2. TRBV6-7 is marked as an open reading frame, function uncertain. This receptor was identified in an adult who received the AZD1222 COVID-19 vaccine. The source material was peripheral blood, sampled 28 days after the second AZD1222 dose. The CDR3 bases are TGTGCCAGCAGTTACGACGGACTAGCCTTTCCCGGGGAGCTGTTTTTT. Protein product: CASSYDGLAFPGELFF.